This entry lists 28 T cell receptor beta chains sequenced from one sample in a study of regulatory T cells in long-lasting Graves disease. Time point described: newly diagnosed GD, antithyroid drugs for less than 3 months. RNA from PBMCs was the source of the TCR library. Combining iRepertoire HTBI primers with Arm-PCR of CDR3 regions, the authors built TCR beta libraries. TCRdb used MiXCR to reprocess the multiplex PCR reads, holding one entry per CDR3 protein. The sample shows approximately 540,000 distinct CDR3 sequences, about 11% of them seen only once. Another study also made use of these data, one on T cells in Graves' hyperthyroidism and ophthalmopathy.

The sequenced sample was peripheral blood mononuclear cells (PBMCs), obtained at new diagnosis, from a patient treated with antithyroid drugs. The receptors originated from a woman aged 25 to 39 with Graves disease.

V is TRBV10-3 and J is TRBJ2-7, with a weak D call TRBD1 (5 bases). V lost 4 bases and J 2 bases, leaving 12 bases between the germline ends. Germline CDR1 reads ENHRY; CDR2 reads SYGVKD. This CDR3 region has 14 residues. The CDR3 DNA reads as TGTGCCATCAGTGCCCCCGCCAGGGCCTACGAGCAGTACTTC. Protein: CAISAPARAYEQYF.

This clonotype was recorded at least ten times. The chain joins TRBV11-2 to TRBJ2-7; 9 bases agree with TRBD1. The germline CDR1 and CDR2 sequences are SGHAT and FQNNGV. V lost 5 bases and J lost 6; bases outside the gene matches: 11. The CDR3 runs 15 residues. CDR3 sequence reads: CASSPAGTGSPEQYF. The DNA of the CDR3 is TGTGCCAGCAGCCCGGCCGGGACAGGGTCTCCCGAGCAGTACTTC.

This chain connects TRBV7-3 to TRBJ2-7; 8 nucleotides line up with TRBD2. The CDR3 is 14 amino acids. The germline V gene encodes CDR1 SGHTA and CDR2 FQGTGA. V lost 5 bases to trimming and J lost 7 bases; unmatched junction nucleotides: 10. The CDR3 nucleotides read TGTGCCAGCAGCAGCGGGAGTTCTTACAATGAGCAGTACTTC. Amino acids: CASSSGSSYNEQYF.

A word on this clonotype: A read error may be the cause here, since a much bigger clone is one base away. The genes are TRBV29-1 and TRBJ1-1; no clear D. The CDR3 consists of 11 residues. Germline assignment: CDR1 SQVTM and CDR2 ANQGSEA. CDR3 in amino acids: CSVFENTESFF. CDR3 in DNA: TGCAGCGTTTTTGAGAACACTGAATCTTTCTTT.

Ten or more counts support this clonotype. The chain employs TRBV12-3 or TRBV12-4 and TRBJ1-3; possibly TRBD1 for D (6 bases). V was cut by 6 bases and J by 0 bases, with 15 bases left in between. The CDR3 is 16 amino acids. DNA of the CDR3: TGTGCCAGCAGCCTTAACAGGGCCAGCTCTGGAAACACCATATATTTT. Protein: CASSLNRASSGNTIYF.

In its sample, this clonotype was seen many times. J is TRBJ2-3 and V is TRBV7-2, with 9 bases identical to TRBD2. This CDR3 region has 14 residues. V lost 5 bases and J lost 4; bases outside the gene matches: 4. Germline loops: CDR1 SGHTA, CDR2 FQGNSA. CDR3 nucleotide sequence: TGTGCCAGCAGCCCCTGGACTAGCGCAGATACGCAGTATTTT. This translates into CASSPWTSADTQYF.

This clonotype was picked up many times. The chain is built from TRBV18 and TRBJ2-5, with TRBD1 matching 7 bases. V lost 1 base and J lost 1; bases outside the gene matches: 0. This CDR3 has 14 residues. The germline V gene has CDR1 KGHSH and CDR2 LQKENI. The CDR3 is CASSPQGAQETQYF. Written as DNA, the CDR3 is TGTGCCAGCTCACCACAGGGGGCCCAAGAGACCCAGTACTTC. Full variable domain (rest looked up from reference TRBV18 and TRBJ2-5): NAGVMQNPRHLVRRRGQEARLRCSPMKGHSHVYWYRQLPEEGLKFMVYLQKENIIDESGMPKERFSAEFPKEGPSILRIQQVVRGDSAAYFCASSPQGAQETQYFGPGTRLLVL.

This clonotype was counted ten times or more. The chain links TRBV2 to TRBJ2-5, with 9 positions matching TRBD2. V trimming: 9 bases; J trimming: 5 bases; junction bases outside the gene matches: 13. Germline V gene lookup returns CDR1 SNHLY and CDR2 FYNNEI. The CDR3 totals 15 residues. CDR3 bases: TGTGCCAGTTACAGTCCGGGACTAGCTTGGGAGACCCAGTACTTC. Translated: CASYSPGLAWETQYF.

Ten or more counts support this clonotype. The chain has TRBV7-3 and TRBJ2-5; 11 bases map to TRBD1. The trim removed 5 bases at V and 4 bases at J, leaving 9 bases unmatched. The CDR3 is made up of 16 amino acids. Germline V gene sequence: CDR1 SGHTA, CDR2 FQGTGA. The CDR3 spells CASSRNTGTGGETQYF. As DNA, the CDR3 is TGTGCCAGCAGCCGCAACACCGGGACAGGGGGAGAGACCCAGTACTTC. Variable domain in full (rest from reference TRBV7-3 and TRBJ2-5): GAGVSQTPSNKVTEKGKYVELRCDPISGHTALYWYRQSLGQGPEFLIYFQGTGAADDSGLPNDRFFAVRPEGSVSTLKIQRTERGDSAVYLCASSRNTGTGGETQYFGPGTRLLVL.

In this sample, this clonotype turned up many times. This chain uses TRBV6-5 with TRBJ2-7; D remains unclear. Trimming removed 0 bases at V and 4 bases at J, with 7 bases between. CDR1 MNHEY and CDR2 SVGAGI come from the germline V gene. This CDR3 spans 13 amino acids. The CDR3 nucleotides read TGTGCCAGCAGTTACTCGAGCCGTTACGAGCAGTACTTC. Translation gives CASSYSSRYEQYF.

V and J are TRBV4-3 and TRBJ2-7; a possible D gene is TRBD2 (6 bases). Per germline, CDR1 LGHNA and CDR2 YSLEER. The V end was cut by 0 bases, the J end by 7 bases, with 19 bases between. This CDR3 contains 16 residues. The DNA for the CDR3 is TGCGCCAGCAGCCAAGATCTTCTTTGGGCGGGAAAAGAGCAGTACTTC. This codes for CASSQDLLWAGKEQYF.

The rearrangement uses TRBV29-1 and TRBJ2-1, with D perhaps matching TRBD1 or TRBD2 (6 bases each). CDR3 size: 12 residues. Trimming pared 3 bases from V and 7 bases from J, leaving 10 bases between. Per germline, CDR1 SQVTM and CDR2 ANQGSEA. The CDR3 here is CSVEGGGNEQFF. Here the CDR3 DNA reads TGCAGCGTTGAGGGGGGCGGGAATGAGCAGTTCTTC.

The sample holds many counts of this clonotype. The chain carries TRBV9 and TRBJ1-2, with a possible D match to TRBD1 (5 bases). Germline V gives CDR1 SGDLS, CDR2 YYNGEE. There are 16 residues in the CDR3. Trimming took 0 bases from V and 8 from J, leaving 20 bases between them. The CDR3 protein is CASSVGGAEDYGGYTF. The CDR3 coding sequence is TGTGCCAGCAGCGTAGGGGGCGCTGAGGATTACGGGGGCTACACCTTC.

This clonotype was detected a few times. The J gene is TRBJ2-1, the V gene TRBV7-3; D is unresolved. The CDR3 is 13 residues long. Per germline, CDR1 SGHTA and CDR2 FQGTGA. V was cut by 1 base and J by 9 bases, with 10 bases left in between. The CDR3 DNA follows: TGTGCCAGCAGCTTAAGTGCCGCCGGTGAGCAGTTCTTC. This gives the protein CASSLSAAGEQFF.

V and J are TRBV4-2 and TRBJ2-5; 7 bases align to TRBD2. The CDR3 extends over 17 amino acids. Germline V lookup: CDR1 LGHNA, CDR2 YNFKEQ. The V gene end was trimmed by 2 bases and the J gene end by 5 bases; junction bases not matched to a gene: 14. This CDR3 is CASSQMLEGGPGETQYF. The CDR3, as DNA: TGTGCCAGCAGCCAAATGTTAGAGGGAGGGCCTGGGGAGACCCAGTACTTC.

This clonotype was observed many times. The chain links TRBV20-1 to TRBJ2-7; TRBD1 might be the D (6 bases). The CDR3 totals 13 residues. Germline V gene data show CDR1 as DFQATT and CDR2 as SNEGSKA (reference sequence). Trimming cost V 5 bases and J 5 bases, with 16 bases left between them. The CDR3 region is CSAAGTSLDEQYF. CDR3 bases: TGCAGTGCTGCCGGGACATCGTTGGACGAGCAGTACTTC.

This clonotype has ten or more counts. This chain links TRBV7-2 with TRBJ1-6; possible D gene TRBD1, 5 bases. Germline-derived CDR1 and CDR2 are SGHTA and FQGNSA. The CDR3 totals 16 residues. The V end was cut by 5 bases, the J end by 7 bases, with 18 bases between. The CDR3 DNA reads TGTGCCAGCAGCCCGACGCAGGGTAGGGTGAATTCACCCCTCCACTTT. Translating gives CASSPTQGRVNSPLHF.

This clonotype was observed a handful of times. The J gene is TRBJ2-6, the V gene TRBV15; TRBD1 matches 11 bases. Germline lookup yields CDR1 LNHNV and CDR2 YYDKDF (reference sequence). V gave up 5 bases and J gave up 4 bases; unmatched junction bases: 4. The CDR3 extends over 16 amino acids. The CDR3 region is CATSVGQGAGANVLTF. CDR3 bases: TGTGCCACCAGCGTCGGACAGGGGGCCGGGGCCAACGTCCTGACTTTC.

Turning to this clonotype: This sequence may be a read error, since a much larger clone differs from it by one base. The chain recombines TRBV28 with TRBJ2-7; tentatively, D is TRBD2 (5 bases). This CDR3 is 13 amino acids long. Germline V gene data show CDR1 as MDHEN and CDR2 as SYDVKM. V lost 4 bases to trimming and J lost 6 bases, with 13 bases between them. The CDR3 nucleotides are TGTGCCAGCAGTTCACTAGTCCCTGGCGAGCAGTACTTC. Amino acid sequence: CASSSLVPGEQYF.

This clonotype was observed a few times. The CDR3 loop reads CASSFSRDPQAHYGYTF. The CDR3, as DNA: TGTGCCAGCAGCTTCTCAAGGGACCCCCAGGCTCACTATGGCTACACCTTC. The gene calls are TRBV5-6 and TRBJ1-2; TRBD1 might be the D (5 bases). CDR3 length: 17 residues. CDR1 and CDR2 from the germline V gene are SGHDT and YYEEEE. V lost 2 bases and J 3 bases, leaving 20 bases between the germline ends.

This clonotype was observed many times. The chain links TRBV15 to TRBJ1-3; 7 nucleotides line up with TRBD1. CDR1 is LNHNV, CDR2 YYDKDF, per germline (reference sequence). The CDR3 is 15 residues long. V shed 1 base and J 2 bases; nucleotides not matched to a gene: 2. The CDR3 sequence: CATSRGGTAGNTIYF. The DNA of the CDR3 is TGTGCCACCAGCAGAGGCGGGACAGCTGGAAACACCATATATTTT.

The chain uses TRBV7-9 and TRBJ2-1; 15 nucleotides match TRBD2. CDR3 length equals 15 residues. V dropped 2 bases and J dropped 10; count of bases not matched to a gene: 3. CDR1 SEHNR and CDR2 FQNEAQ come from the germline V gene (reference sequence). CDR3 amino acids: CASSLLGLAGGEQFF. The DNA for the CDR3 is TGTGCCAGCAGCTTATTGGGACTAGCGGGAGGCGAGCAGTTCTTC.

This clonotype was seen repeatedly, ten times or more. V and J are TRBV12-5 and TRBJ2-5; TRBD1 is a possible D gene (5 bases). This CDR3 is 15 amino acids long. The V end was cut by 0 bases, the J end by 2 bases, with 10 bases between. Germline assignment: CDR1 LGHNT and CDR2 FRNRAP. CDR3 amino acids: CASGLVPGSQETQYF. CDR3 nucleotides: TGTGCTAGTGGTTTGGTACCAGGGTCTCAAGAGACCCAGTACTTC.

CDR3 sequence reads: CATSAQGVFQETQYF. In DNA, the CDR3 is TGTGCCACCAGTGCGCAGGGGGTTTTCCAAGAGACCCAGTACTTC. The V gene is TRBV24-1, the J gene TRBJ2-5, with 7 nucleotides matching TRBD1. Per germline, CDR1 KGHDR and CDR2 SFDVKD. The CDR3 is 15 residues long. V dropped 5 bases and J dropped 1; count of bases not matched to a gene: 6.

There are many counts of this clonotype. The rearrangement uses TRBV12-3 or TRBV12-4 and TRBJ2-7; D not certain. V lost 8 bases and J lost 6, with 17 bases in between. This CDR3 comprises 13 residues. In DNA, the CDR3 is TGTGCCAGCTGGTACGGTTCGGGTTTCGAGCAGTACTTC. It specifies CASWYGSGFEQYF.

This clonotype was found many times. The chain links TRBV6-1 to TRBJ2-3; 8 bases line up with TRBD2. Germline V gene data show CDR1 as MNHNS and CDR2 as SASEGT. This CDR3 comprises 14 residues. The V gene end was trimmed by 10 bases and the J gene end by 6 bases; junction bases not matched to a gene: 12. This CDR3 is CATSSSGRGDTQYF. CDR3 sequence (DNA): TGTGCCACCTCCTCGAGCGGGAGAGGGGATACGCAGTATTTT.

This clonotype came up a few times. The CDR3 DNA sequence: TGCGCCAGCAGCCAAGTCGGGGGAGCCTACGAGCAGTACTTC. This codes for CASSQVGGAYEQYF. J is TRBJ2-7 and V is TRBV4-1; D might be TRBD2 (6 bases). In germline, CDR1 is MGHRA, CDR2 YSYEKL. There are 14 residues in the CDR3. Trimming took off 1 base at V and 2 bases at J, with 9 bases between the two ends.

This clonotype was counted between two and nine times. The J gene is TRBJ2-3, the V gene TRBV7-2, with TRBD1 matching over 10 bases. The J segment lost 3 bases and the V segment lost 5 bases, leaving 11 bases of the junction unmatched. Germline V lookup: CDR1 SGHTA, CDR2 FQGNSA. This CDR3 is 17 amino acids long. CDR3 sequence reads: CASSTRQGAAITDTQYF. The CDR3 DNA is TGTGCCAGCAGCACTAGACAGGGGGCCGCTATTACAGATACGCAGTATTTT.